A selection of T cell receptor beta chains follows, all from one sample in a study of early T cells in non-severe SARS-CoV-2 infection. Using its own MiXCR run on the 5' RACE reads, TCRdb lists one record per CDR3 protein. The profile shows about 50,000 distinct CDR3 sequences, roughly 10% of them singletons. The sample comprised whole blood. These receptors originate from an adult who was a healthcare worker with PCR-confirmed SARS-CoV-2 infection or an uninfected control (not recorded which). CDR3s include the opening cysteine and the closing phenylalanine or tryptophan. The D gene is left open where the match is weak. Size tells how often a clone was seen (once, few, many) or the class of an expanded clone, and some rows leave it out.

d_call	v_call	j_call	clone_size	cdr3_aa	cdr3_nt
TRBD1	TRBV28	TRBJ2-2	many	CASSSPGQTTGELFF	TGTGCCAGCAGTTCACCGGGACAGACCACCGGGGAGCTGTTTTTT
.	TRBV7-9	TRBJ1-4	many	CASSPSSRDRRVEKLFF	TGTGCCAGCAGCCCCTCGTCCCGGGACCGAAGGGTGGAAAAACTGTTTTTT
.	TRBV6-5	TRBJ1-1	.	CASSRRGPNTEAFF	TGTGCCAGCAGTCGCCGGGGACCGAACACTGAAGCTTTCTTT
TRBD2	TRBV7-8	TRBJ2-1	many	CASSLLGTSSHEQFF	TGTGCCAGCAGCTTATTGGGGACTAGCTCCCATGAGCAGTTCTTC
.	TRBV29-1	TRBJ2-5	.	CSVESGRERETQYF	TGCAGCGTTGAATCGGGCAGGGAACGAGAGACCCAGTACTTC
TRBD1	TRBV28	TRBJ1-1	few	CASSSPPGQAAGTEAFF	TGTGCCAGCAGTTCTCCTCCCGGACAGGCCGCCGGCACTGAAGCTTTCTTT
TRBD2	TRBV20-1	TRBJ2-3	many	CSARDLAGTDTQYF	TGCAGTGCTAGAGATCTAGCGGGAACAGATACGCAGTATTTT
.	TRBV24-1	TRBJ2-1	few	CATSDPYNEQFF	TGTGCCACCAGTGATCCTTACAATGAGCAGTTCTTC
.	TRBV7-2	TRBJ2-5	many	CASSSPETQYF	TGTGCCAGCAGCTCCCCAGAGACCCAGTACTTC
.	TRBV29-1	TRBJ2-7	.	CSVADRRYEQYF	TGCAGCGTGGCGGACCGACGCTACGAGCAGTACTTC
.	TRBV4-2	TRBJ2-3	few	CASRRAATSTDTQYF	TGTGCCAGCAGAAGAGCGGCAACTAGCACAGATACGCAGTATTTT
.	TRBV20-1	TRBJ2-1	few	CSARDQRGPANEQFF	TGCAGTGCTAGAGATCAGAGGGGTCCAGCGAATGAGCAGTTCTTC
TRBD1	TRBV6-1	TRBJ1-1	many	CASRSPGQGVWNTEAFF	TGTGCCAGCAGGAGCCCGGGACAGGGGGTGTGGAACACTGAAGCTTTCTTT
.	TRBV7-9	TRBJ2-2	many	CAIPLVGVTGELFF	TGTGCCATCCCCCTGGTCGGGGTCACCGGGGAGCTGTTTTTT
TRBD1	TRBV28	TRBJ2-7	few	CASRKVSGGGDEQYF	TGTGCCAGCAGAAAAGTCTCAGGGGGCGGGGACGAGCAGTACTTC
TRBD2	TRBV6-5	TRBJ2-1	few	CASSRTSGPYNEQFF	TGTGCCAGCAGTCGAACTAGCGGGCCCTACAATGAGCAGTTCTTC
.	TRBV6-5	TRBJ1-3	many	CASSPGHLSGNTIYF	TGTGCCAGCAGTCCGGGACACCTCTCTGGAAACACCATATATTTT
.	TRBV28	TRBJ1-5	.	CASSLRDRYSNQPQHF	TGTGCCAGCAGTTTAAGAGACAGGTATAGCAATCAGCCCCAGCATTTT
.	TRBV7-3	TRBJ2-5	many	CASSLSAGQETQYF	TGTGCCAGCAGCTTATCTGCGGGGCAAGAGACCCAGTACTTC
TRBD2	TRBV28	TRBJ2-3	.	CASSPGTSGLDDPDTQYF	TGTGCCAGCAGCCCGGGGACTAGCGGGTTAGATGATCCAGATACGCAGTATTTT
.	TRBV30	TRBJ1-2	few	CAWRVKGGPNYGYTF	TGTGCCTGGAGAGTTAAGGGAGGTCCAAACTATGGCTACACCTTC
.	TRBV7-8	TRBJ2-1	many	CASSQGPFHPNEQFF	TGTGCCAGCAGCCAGGGACCTTTTCATCCAAATGAGCAGTTCTTC
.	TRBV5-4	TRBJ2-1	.	CASSLAGYEQFF	TGTGCCAGCAGCTTGGCCGGCTATGAGCAGTTCTTC
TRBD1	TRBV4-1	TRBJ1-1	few	CASSLRQGAPEAFF	TGCGCCAGCAGCCTTAGACAGGGGGCCCCTGAAGCTTTCTTT
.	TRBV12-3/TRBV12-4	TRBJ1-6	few	CASTRDGNSPLHF	TGTGCCAGCACAAGGGACGGCAATTCACCCCTCCACTTT
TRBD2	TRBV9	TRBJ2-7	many	CASSPPGGGVEQYF	TGTGCCAGCAGCCCTCCGGGAGGCGGGGTCGAGCAGTACTTC
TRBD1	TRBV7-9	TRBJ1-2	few	CASSLGTGVTYGYTF	TGTGCCAGCAGCTTAGGAACAGGGGTGACCTATGGCTACACCTTC
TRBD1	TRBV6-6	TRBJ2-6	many	CASSPIGRTGRPPGANVLTF	TGTGCCAGCAGCCCTATCGGCCGGACAGGGCGTCCCCCTGGGGCCAACGTCCTGACTTTC
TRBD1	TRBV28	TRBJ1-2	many	CASRFGTGGAGGYTF	TGTGCCAGCAGGTTCGGGACAGGGGGCGCAGGTGGCTACACCTTC
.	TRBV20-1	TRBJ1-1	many	CSARDQGLRNTEAFF	TGCAGTGCTAGAGACCAGGGACTGAGGAACACTGAAGCTTTCTTT
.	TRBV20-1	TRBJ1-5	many	CSARDRGQTQHF	TGCAGTGCTAGAGATCGAGGTCAGACCCAGCATTTT
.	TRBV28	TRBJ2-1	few	CASTLTHLYNEQFF	TGTGCCAGCACCTTGACACACCTTTACAATGAGCAGTTCTTC
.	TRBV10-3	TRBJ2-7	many	CATHAGTSYEQYF	TGTGCCACCCACGCCGGGACATCCTACGAGCAGTACTTC
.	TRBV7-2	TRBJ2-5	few	CASSQMETQYF	TGTGCCAGCAGCCAGATGGAGACCCAGTACTTC
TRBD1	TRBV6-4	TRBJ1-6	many	CASSDGTANSPLHF	TGTGCCAGCAGTGACGGGACAGCCAATTCACCCCTCCACTTT
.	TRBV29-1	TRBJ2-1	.	CSVGGIGSYNEQFF	TGCAGCGTTGGCGGCATTGGGAGCTACAATGAGCAGTTCTTC
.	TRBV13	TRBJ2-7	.	CASSFSGSSYEQYF	TGTGCCAGCAGCTTTTCAGGGTCCTCCTACGAGCAGTACTTC
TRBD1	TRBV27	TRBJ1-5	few	CASRPLTGGGNQPQHF	TGTGCCAGCAGACCCTTGACAGGGGGGGGCAATCAGCCCCAGCATTTT
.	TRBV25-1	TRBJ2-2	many	CASTSGGRNTGELFF	TGTGCCAGCACATCTGGGGGTAGGAACACCGGGGAGCTGTTTTTT
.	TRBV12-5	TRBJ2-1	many	CASGLVNEQFF	TGTGCTAGTGGTTTGGTGAATGAGCAGTTCTTC
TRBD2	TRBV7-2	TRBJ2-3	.	CASSPYLSSGRATDTQYF	TGTGCCAGCAGCCCCTACTTGTCTAGCGGGAGAGCGACAGATACGCAGTATTTT
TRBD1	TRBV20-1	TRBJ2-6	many	CSAETGGAGANVLTF	TGCAGTGCTGAAACAGGGGGCGCTGGGGCCAACGTCCTGACTTTC
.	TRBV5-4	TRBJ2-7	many	CASSLEGGGFYEQYF	TGTGCCAGCAGCTTGGAGGGGGGAGGATTCTACGAGCAGTACTTC
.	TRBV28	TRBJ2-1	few	CASSPAVSKQFF	TGTGCCAGCAGCCCGGCGGTCTCCAAGCAGTTCTTC
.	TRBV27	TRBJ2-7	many	CASKVERGYDSYEQYF	TGTGCCAGCAAGGTCGAGAGGGGTTACGACTCCTACGAGCAGTACTTC
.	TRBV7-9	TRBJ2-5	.	CASSLGMKTQYF	TGTGCCAGCAGCTTAGGAATGAAGACCCAGTACTTC
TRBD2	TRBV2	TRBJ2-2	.	CASSEESGRFAGELFF	TGTGCCAGCAGTGAAGAGAGCGGGAGGTTCGCCGGGGAGCTGTTTTTT
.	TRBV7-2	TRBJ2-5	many	CASSGAVFAETQYF	TGTGCCAGCAGCGGGGCGGTCTTTGCAGAGACCCAGTACTTC
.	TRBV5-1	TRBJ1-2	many	CASSFNSPLYGYTF	TGCGCCAGCAGCTTTAACAGTCCCCTCTATGGCTACACCTTC
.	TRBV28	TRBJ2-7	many	CASSLQYEQYF	TGTGCCAGCAGTCTACAATACGAGCAGTACTTC
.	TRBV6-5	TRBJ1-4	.	CASSYSRNSNEKLFF	TGTGCCAGCAGTTACTCGAGAAATTCCAATGAAAAACTGTTTTTT
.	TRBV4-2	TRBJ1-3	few	CASRNPSDVGNTIYF	TGTGCCAGCAGGAACCCCTCGGACGTGGGGAACACCATATATTTT
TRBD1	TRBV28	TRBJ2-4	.	CASRSQGAMAKNIQYF	TGTGCCAGCAGATCACAGGGGGCAATGGCCAAAAACATTCAGTACTTC
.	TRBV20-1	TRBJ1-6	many	CSARDSNYYNSPLHF	TGCAGTGCTAGAGACAGCAATTACTATAATTCACCCCTCCACTTT
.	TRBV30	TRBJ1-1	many	CAWSVPPWAFF	TGTGCCTGGAGTGTACCCCCCTGGGCTTTCTTT
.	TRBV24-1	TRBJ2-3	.	CATSDSRDTQYF	TGTGCCACCAGTGATTCGAGAGATACGCAGTATTTT
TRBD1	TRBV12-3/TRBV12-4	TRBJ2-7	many	CASSFGQGPYEQYF	TGTGCCAGCAGTTTCGGACAGGGTCCCTACGAGCAGTACTTC